This entry describes one T cell receptor beta chain. Its recognized antigen is unknown. Within one base of it there is no much larger clone, and no base qualities were kept. From a lookup of the germline V gene, CDR1 and CDR2 are MNHEY and SVGEGT. The CDR3 numbers 14 residues from cysteine through phenylalanine. Of the read, only the CDR3 DNA is kept; its 42 bases are in frame from base 1. V gives up 4 bases and J gives up 2 bases, and the segment between their germline ends measures 11 bases. The source of the sample is a study of blood T cell repertoires in COVID-19 (TCRdb year 2020). For the study in its entirety: The collaborator samples originated in the United States, Italy and Spain and spanned the acute and convalescent phases of COVID-19. The prospective study material was composed of cDNA or gDNA derived from T cells, B-cell-depleted T cells, or PBMCs. Subjects who had been exposed to COVID-19, were actively infected with it, or had recovered from it provided the deeply sampled blood TCRbeta repertoires that made up the dataset. The repertoires were made available in a free public database intended to serve as a resource for research on the immune response to SARS-CoV-2. Samples were obtained from the ongoing ImmuneRACE study (first 160 participants) and from 1,254 subjects provided by 6 global collaborators. The sample metadata nearly always contained a de-identified subject ID, COVID-19 status, age in years and sex. Where available, HLA class I and class II types were taken from metadata supplied by the sample provider and were not determined by assay-based typing. General study outcomes and caveats: The amount of clinical and demographic metadata varied by source and participant and was provided uncurated.

The collaborating institutions used their own protocols to collect whole blood in K2EDTA tubes. For TCRbeta analysis, collaborator samples were shipped as frozen whole blood, as isolated PBMCs, or as DNA extracted from either sample type. The immunoSEQ Assay, a bias-controlled multiplex PCR, was used to amplify TCRbeta CDR3 regions from genomic DNA. The source study handled its data this way. The number of nucleated cells in each sample was estimated from the amplification of reference gene primers within the assay. To quantify the absolute abundance of each unique TCRbeta CDR3 rearrangement, sequence reads were collapsed and filtered. For each sample, productive Simpson clonality was calculated as the square root of Simpson's diversity index across productive rearrangements. As stored in TCRdb, this immuneACCESS dataset retains in-frame rearrangements with V and J assigned. A fraction of the clones does not appear; measured against another copy, unresolved V genes explain less than half of the discrepancy, and the remainder lacks a known reason. V and J calls and clone size are as listed in that table; D and trimming were resolved from the DNA. For this sample the table gives some 120,000 clones, of which 80% to 90% were detected only once. Roughly 5.5% of the sample belongs to the ten largest clones.

Sequenced input: peripheral blood. The TCR sequence derives from an elderly man with active or convalescent COVID-19. This receptor chain uses TRBV6-2 or TRBV6-3 and TRBJ1-2, with the D gene uncertain. The CDR3 region reads CASSSLWENYGYTF. The bases read TGTGCCAGCAGTTCCTTATGGGAGAACTATGGCTACACCTTC.